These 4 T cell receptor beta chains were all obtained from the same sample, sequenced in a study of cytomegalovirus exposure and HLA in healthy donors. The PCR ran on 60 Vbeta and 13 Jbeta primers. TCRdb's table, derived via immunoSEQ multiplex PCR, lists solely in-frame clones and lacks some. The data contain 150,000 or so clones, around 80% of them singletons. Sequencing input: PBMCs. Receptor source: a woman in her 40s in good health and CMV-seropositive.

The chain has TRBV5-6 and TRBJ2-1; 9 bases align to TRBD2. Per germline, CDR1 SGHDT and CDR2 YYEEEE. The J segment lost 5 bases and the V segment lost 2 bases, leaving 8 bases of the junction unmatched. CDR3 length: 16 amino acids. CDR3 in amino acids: CASSFLSGRVDNEQFF. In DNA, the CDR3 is TGTGCCAGCAGCTTCCTTAGCGGGAGAGTCGACAATGAGCAGTTCTTC. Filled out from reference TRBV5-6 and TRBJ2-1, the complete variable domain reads DAGVTQSPTHLIKTRGQQVTLRCSPKSGHDTVSWYQQALGQGPQFIFQYYEEEERQRGNFPDRFSGHQFPNYSSELNVNALLLGDSALYLCASSFLSGRVDNEQFFGPGTRLTVL.

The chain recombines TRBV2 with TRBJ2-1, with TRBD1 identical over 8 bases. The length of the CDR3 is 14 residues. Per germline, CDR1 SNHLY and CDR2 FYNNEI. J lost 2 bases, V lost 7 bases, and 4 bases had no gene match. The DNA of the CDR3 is TGTGCCAGCAAGACAGGGGTGGCCTACAATGAGCAGTTCTTC. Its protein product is CASKTGVAYNEQFF. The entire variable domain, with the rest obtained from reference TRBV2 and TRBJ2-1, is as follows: EPEVTQTPSHQVTQMGQEVILRCVPISNHLYFYWYRQILGQKVEFLVSFYNNEISEKSEIFDDQFSVERPDGSNFTLKIRSTKLEDSAMYFCASKTGVAYNEQFFGPGTRLTVL.

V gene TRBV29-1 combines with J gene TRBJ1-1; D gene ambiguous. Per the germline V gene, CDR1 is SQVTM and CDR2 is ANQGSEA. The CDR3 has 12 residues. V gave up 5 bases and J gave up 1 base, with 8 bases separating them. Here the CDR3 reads CSVPGKNTEAFF. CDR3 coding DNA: TGCAGCGTTCCGGGAAAGAACACTGAAGCTTTCTTT.

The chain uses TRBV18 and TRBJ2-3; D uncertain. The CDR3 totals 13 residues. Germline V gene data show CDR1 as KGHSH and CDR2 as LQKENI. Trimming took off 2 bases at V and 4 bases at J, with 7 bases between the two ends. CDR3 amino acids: CASSPRQADTQYF. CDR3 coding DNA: TGTGCCAGCTCACCAAGACAAGCAGATACGCAGTATTTT.